A selection of T cell receptor beta chains follows, all from one sample in a study of blood T cell repertoires in COVID-19. Sequenced by immunoSEQ multiplex PCR; TCRdb stores in-frame clones only, minus some. This sample yields around 41,000 clones, of which 90% to 95% are seen a single time; roughly 5.7% belongs to the top ten. Sample: peripheral blood. The receptors originated from a human donor in a cohort sampled during active COVID-19. Both conserved end residues are part of each CDR3. D genes are given only for firm matches. Clone size appears in some rows only: once, few, many, or a class for an expanded clone.

cdr3_nt: TGTGCCAGCGGAGGGAGGGGAACCCTCCACTTT
cdr3_aa: CASGGRGTLHF
d_call: NA
v_call: TRBV6-5
cdr3_length: 11
clone_size: NA
j_call: TRBJ1-6

cdr3_nt: TGTGCCAGCGCAACCAGCGGGGGGTTCACAGATACGCAGTATTTT
cdr3_aa: CASATSGGFTDTQYF
d_call: TRBD2
v_call: TRBV27
cdr3_length: 15
clone_size: NA
j_call: TRBJ2-3

cdr3_nt: TGTGCCAGCAGCTTAGCCCTTTTGGGCGGACAGGGACGCTACACCTTC
cdr3_aa: CASSLALLGGQGRYTF
d_call: TRBD1
v_call: TRBV7-2
cdr3_length: 16
clone_size: NA
j_call: TRBJ1-2

cdr3_nt: TGTGCCAGCAGCCCTGAAAAACTAGCGCAGTATTTT
cdr3_aa: CASSPEKLAQYF
d_call: NA
v_call: TRBV28
cdr3_length: 12
clone_size: NA
j_call: TRBJ2-3

cdr3_nt: TGTGCAAGTCGCTTAGGGTTCGGACTCGCGACTGGGAGTACAGATACGCAGTATTTT
cdr3_aa: CASRLGFGLATGSTDTQYF
d_call: NA
v_call: TRBV12-2
cdr3_length: 19
clone_size: NA
j_call: TRBJ2-3

cdr3_nt: TGCGCCAGCAGCTTTGACAGGGGAGCCTACGAGCAGTACTTC
cdr3_aa: CASSFDRGAYEQYF
d_call: TRBD1
v_call: TRBV5-1
cdr3_length: 14
clone_size: NA
j_call: TRBJ2-7

cdr3_nt: TGTGCCAGCAGCTTACCGGGACTAGCGGGGGGTTCGACAGATACGCAGTATTTT
cdr3_aa: CASSLPGLAGGSTDTQYF
d_call: TRBD2
v_call: TRBV5-4
cdr3_length: 18
clone_size: NA
j_call: TRBJ2-3

cdr3_nt: TGTGCCAGCAGTGTGGGCGGGACAGGCCAAGAGACCCAGTACTTC
cdr3_aa: CASSVGGTGQETQYF
d_call: TRBD1
v_call: TRBV7-2
cdr3_length: 15
clone_size: NA
j_call: TRBJ2-5

cdr3_nt: TGTGCCACCACAAGACGGGACTCGATCACAGATACGCAGTATTTT
cdr3_aa: CATTRRDSITDTQYF
d_call: NA
v_call: TRBV5-4
cdr3_length: 15
clone_size: NA
j_call: TRBJ2-3

cdr3_nt: TGTGCCAGCAGCCTCGGCAGGTTCTACGAGCAGTACTTC
cdr3_aa: CASSLGRFYEQYF
d_call: NA
v_call: TRBV7-2
cdr3_length: 13
clone_size: once
j_call: TRBJ2-7

cdr3_nt: TGTGCCAGCAGTCCGACAGGGCATGGCTACACCTTC
cdr3_aa: CASSPTGHGYTF
d_call: TRBD1
v_call: TRBV6-6
cdr3_length: 12
clone_size: NA
j_call: TRBJ1-2

cdr3_nt: TGTGCCAGCAGCCCAGGCACTAGCGGGGGATTCTCCTACAATGAGCAGTTCTTC
cdr3_aa: CASSPGTSGGFSYNEQFF
d_call: TRBD2
v_call: TRBV9
cdr3_length: 18
clone_size: NA
j_call: TRBJ2-1

cdr3_nt: TGTGCCAGCAGCCGAGGACAACAAATGGTCAGCGCAGATACGCAGTATTTT
cdr3_aa: CASSRGQQMVSADTQYF
d_call: NA
v_call: TRBV6-6
cdr3_length: 17
clone_size: NA
j_call: TRBJ2-3

cdr3_nt: TGTGCCAGCAGCCAGCGGGGACAGAGCAATCAGCCCCAGCATTTT
cdr3_aa: CASSQRGQSNQPQHF
d_call: TRBD1
v_call: TRBV3-1/TRBV3-2
cdr3_length: 15
clone_size: NA
j_call: TRBJ1-5